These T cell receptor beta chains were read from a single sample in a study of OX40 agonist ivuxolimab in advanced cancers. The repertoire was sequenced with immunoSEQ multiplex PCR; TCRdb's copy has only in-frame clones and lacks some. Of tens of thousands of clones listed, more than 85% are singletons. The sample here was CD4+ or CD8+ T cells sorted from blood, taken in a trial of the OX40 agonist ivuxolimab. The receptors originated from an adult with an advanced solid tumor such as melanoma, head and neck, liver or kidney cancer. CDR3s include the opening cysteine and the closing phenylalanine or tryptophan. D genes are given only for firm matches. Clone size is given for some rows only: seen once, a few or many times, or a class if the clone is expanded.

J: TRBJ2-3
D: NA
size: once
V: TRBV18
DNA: TGTGCCAGCTCACCATCAAATAGGGCAGATACGCAGTATTTT
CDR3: CASSPSNRADTQYF

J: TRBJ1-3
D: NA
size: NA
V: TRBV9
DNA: TGTGCCAGCAGCGTAGTAGGGGACTCTGGAAACACCATATATTTT
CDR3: CASSVVGDSGNTIYF

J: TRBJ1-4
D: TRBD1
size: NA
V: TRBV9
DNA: TGTGCCAGCAGCGTAGAAGGGACAGGGAATGAAAAACTGTTTTTT
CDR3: CASSVEGTGNEKLFF

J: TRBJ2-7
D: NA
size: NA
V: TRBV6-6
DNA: TGTGCCAGCAGTCGTGATGGGGGGCCGTACGAGCAGTACTTC
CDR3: CASSRDGGPYEQYF

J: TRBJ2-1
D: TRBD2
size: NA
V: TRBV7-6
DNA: TGTGCCAGCAGCTTATTTAGCGGGGCTAGCGGCTACAATGAGCAGTTCTTC
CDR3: CASSLFSGASGYNEQFF

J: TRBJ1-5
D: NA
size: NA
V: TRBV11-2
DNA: TGTGCCAGCAGCTTAGATCGTGTAGGCAATCAGCCCCAGCATTTT
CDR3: CASSLDRVGNQPQHF

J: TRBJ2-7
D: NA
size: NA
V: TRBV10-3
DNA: TGTGCCATCAGGGGCGCGGGGGCTAGCTCCTACGAGCAGTACTTC
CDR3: CAIRGAGASSYEQYF

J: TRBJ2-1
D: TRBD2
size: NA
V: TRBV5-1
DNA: TGCGCCAGCAGAAAGGGGACGGGAGGAAATGAGCAGTTCTTC
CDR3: CASRKGTGGNEQFF

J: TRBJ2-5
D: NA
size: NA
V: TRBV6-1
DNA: TGTGCCAGCAGTGGAACAGGGCGCGAGACCCAGTACTTC
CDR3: CASSGTGRETQYF

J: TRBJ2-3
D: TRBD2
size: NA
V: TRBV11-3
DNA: TGTGCCAGCTCCTCCGGGGGGTCGCAGTATTTT
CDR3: CASSSGGSQYF

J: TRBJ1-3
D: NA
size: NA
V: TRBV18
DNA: TGTGCCAGCTCAATCCAAGCGCTAACAGAAAACACCATATATTTT
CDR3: CASSIQALTENTIYF

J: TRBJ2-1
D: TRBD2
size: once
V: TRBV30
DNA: TGTGCCTGGGGACATAGCGGGACCTCCAATGAGCAGTTCTTC
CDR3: CAWGHSGTSNEQFF

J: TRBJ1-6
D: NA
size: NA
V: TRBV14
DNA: TGTGCCAGCAGCCTGGGCAGCCTAAATTCACCCCTCCACTTT
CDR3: CASSLGSLNSPLHF

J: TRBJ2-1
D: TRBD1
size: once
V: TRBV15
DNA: TGTGCCACCAGCAGAGATTTCGGGCAGGGGGCTCGGAATGAGCAGTTCTTC
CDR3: CATSRDFGQGARNEQFF

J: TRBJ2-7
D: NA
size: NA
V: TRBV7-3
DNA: TGTGCCAGCAGCTTCGACAGCTACGAGCAGTACTTC
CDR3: CASSFDSYEQYF

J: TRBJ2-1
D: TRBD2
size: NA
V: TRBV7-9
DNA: TGTGCCAGCAGCTTAGTCATAGCGGGAGGGTCCCGGTTCTTC
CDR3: CASSLVIAGGSRFF

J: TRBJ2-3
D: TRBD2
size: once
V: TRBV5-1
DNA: TGCGCCAGCAGCTTGTCCCCCCTGTCGGGGGCGGGGGGACGCACAGATACGCAGTATTTT
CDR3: CASSLSPLSGAGGRTDTQYF

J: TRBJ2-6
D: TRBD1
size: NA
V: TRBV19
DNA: TGTGCCAGTTCGAGGACAGGGGGCTCTGGGGCCAACGTCCTGACTTTC
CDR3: CASSRTGGSGANVLTF

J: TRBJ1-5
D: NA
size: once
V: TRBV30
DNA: TGTGCCTCGGACCCTGGGGGAAGCAATCAGCCCCAGCATTTT
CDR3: CASDPGGSNQPQHF

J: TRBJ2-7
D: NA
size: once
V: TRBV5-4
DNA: TGTGCCAGCAGCTTGGGACCTCCCTACGAGCAGTACTTC
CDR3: CASSLGPPYEQYF

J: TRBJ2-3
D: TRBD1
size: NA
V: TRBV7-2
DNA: TGTGCCAGCAGCCGATCCAGGGGGACAGCAGGGAGCACAGATACGCAGTATTTT
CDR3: CASSRSRGTAGSTDTQYF

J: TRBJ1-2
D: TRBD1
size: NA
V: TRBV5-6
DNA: TGTGCCAGCATAGGTGACAGGGGCTATGGCTACACCTTC
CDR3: CASIGDRGYGYTF

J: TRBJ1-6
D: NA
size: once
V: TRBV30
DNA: TGTGCCTGGAGTAGTATAGGACGGACCAATTCACCCCTCCACTTT
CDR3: CAWSSIGRTNSPLHF

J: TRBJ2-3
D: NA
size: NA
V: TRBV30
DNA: TGTGCCTGGACGATTGGGGCGGGTGCAGCTGGCACAGATACGCAGTATTTT
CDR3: CAWTIGAGAAGTDTQYF

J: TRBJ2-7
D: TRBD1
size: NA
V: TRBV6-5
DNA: TGTGCCAGCAGTTACTCGACAGGGAGCTCCTACGAGCAGTACTTC
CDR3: CASSYSTGSSYEQYF

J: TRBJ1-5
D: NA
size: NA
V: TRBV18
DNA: TGTGCCAGCTCACGCGTAAGTAGCAATCAGCCCCAGCATTTT
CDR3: CASSRVSSNQPQHF

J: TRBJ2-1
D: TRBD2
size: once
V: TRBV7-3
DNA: TGTGCCAGCAGCTCTAGCGGCAATGAGCAGTTCTTC
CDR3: CASSSSGNEQFF

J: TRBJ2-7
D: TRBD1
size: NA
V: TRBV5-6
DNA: TGTGCCAGCACCATGATGGGACAGGGATTATACGAGCAGTACTTC
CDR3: CASTMMGQGLYEQYF

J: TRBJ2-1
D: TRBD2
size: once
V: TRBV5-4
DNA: TGTGCCAGCAGCTCCCAGGGACTAGCGGGGAGGGTTGGGCAGTTCTTC
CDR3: CASSSQGLAGRVGQFF

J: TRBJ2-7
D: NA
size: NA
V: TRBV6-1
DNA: TGTGCCAGCAGGTCCGGGACAAGCTACGAGCAGTACTTC
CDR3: CASRSGTSYEQYF

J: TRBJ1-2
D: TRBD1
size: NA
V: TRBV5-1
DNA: TGCGCCAGCAGCTTGGGGCAGGGGGCTCCTCGAGCATATGGCTACACCTTC
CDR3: CASSLGQGAPRAYGYTF

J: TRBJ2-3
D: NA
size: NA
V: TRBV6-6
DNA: TGTGCCAGCAGTTCCCAGGGGACAGATACGCAGTATTTT
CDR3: CASSSQGTDTQYF

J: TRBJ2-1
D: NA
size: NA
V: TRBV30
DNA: TGTGCCTGGAGTGTACAGTGGGGTCACAATGAGCAGTTCTTC
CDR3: CAWSVQWGHNEQFF

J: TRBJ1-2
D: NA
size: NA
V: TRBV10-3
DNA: TGTGCCATCAGTTTGCAGGAGTTCTATGGCTACACCTTC
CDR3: CAISLQEFYGYTF

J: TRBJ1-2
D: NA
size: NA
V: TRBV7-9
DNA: TGTGCCAGCAGCTTAGACAGGGAGAATGGCTACACCTTC
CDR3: CASSLDRENGYTF

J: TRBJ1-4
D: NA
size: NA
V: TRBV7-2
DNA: TGTGCCAGCAGCTTAGGCCTGAATGGAAAACTGTTTTTT
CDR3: CASSLGLNGKLFF

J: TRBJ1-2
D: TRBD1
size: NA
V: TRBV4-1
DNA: TGCGCCAGCAGCCAAGTCTTCCGGACAGGTAGCTATGGCTACACCTTC
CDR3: CASSQVFRTGSYGYTF

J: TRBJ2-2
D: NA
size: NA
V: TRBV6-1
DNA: TGTGCCAGCAAAAACCGGGACTTTTACACCGGGGAGCTGTTTTTT
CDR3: CASKNRDFYTGELFF

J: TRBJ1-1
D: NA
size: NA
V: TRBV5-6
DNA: TGTGCCAGCAGTTTCGGGCGGAGGAACACTGAAGCTTTCTTT
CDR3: CASSFGRRNTEAFF

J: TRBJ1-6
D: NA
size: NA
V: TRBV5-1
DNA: TGCGCCAGCAGCACCGATTCAGACGCGGGTCTGTCGGGCTCACCCCTCCACTTT
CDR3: CASSTDSDAGLSGSPLHF

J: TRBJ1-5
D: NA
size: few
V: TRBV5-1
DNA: TGCGCCAGCAGCTTACAGGGAGGGGATAGCAATCAGCCCCAGCATTTT
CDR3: CASSLQGGDSNQPQHF

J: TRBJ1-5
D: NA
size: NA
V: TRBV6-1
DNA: TGTGCCAGCAGTGTACGAGTAGTAAATCAGCCCCAGCATTTT
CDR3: CASSVRVVNQPQHF

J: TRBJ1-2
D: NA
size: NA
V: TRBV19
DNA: TGTGCCAGTAGTACCCCTGCGGGGAGGGGCTACACCTTC
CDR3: CASSTPAGRGYTF

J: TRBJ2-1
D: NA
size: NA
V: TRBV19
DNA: TGTGCCAGTAGTATATTGGGAGGCCTAAGGGGAAATGAGCAGTTCTTC
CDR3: CASSILGGLRGNEQFF

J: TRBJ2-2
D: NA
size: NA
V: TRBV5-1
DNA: TGCGCCAGCAGCTTTTTCCGAGCGAACACCGGGGAGCTGTTTTTT
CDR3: CASSFFRANTGELFF

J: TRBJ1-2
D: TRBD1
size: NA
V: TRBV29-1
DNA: TGCAGCGTTCGTCCAGGGGGCTATGGCTACACCTTC
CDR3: CSVRPGGYGYTF

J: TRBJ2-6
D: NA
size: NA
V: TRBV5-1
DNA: TGCGCCAGCAGCTTGAGGGCAGGCGACTCTGGGGCCAACGTCCTGACTTTC
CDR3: CASSLRAGDSGANVLTF

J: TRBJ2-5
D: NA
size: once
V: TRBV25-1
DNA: TGTGCCAGCAGTGAATATGCTAAAGAGACCCAGTACTTC
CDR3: CASSEYAKETQYF

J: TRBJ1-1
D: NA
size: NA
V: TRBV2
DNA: TGTGCCAGCGGGGCTTTAATGAACACTGAAGCTTTCTTT
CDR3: CASGALMNTEAFF

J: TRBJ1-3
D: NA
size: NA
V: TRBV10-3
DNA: TGTGCCATCACGGCGCGGGAGGGGGACACCATATATTTT
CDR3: CAITAREGDTIYF

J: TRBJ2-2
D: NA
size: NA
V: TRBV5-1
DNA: TGCGCCAGCAGCTTGGTAGGGGTCACCGGGGAGCTGTTTTTT
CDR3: CASSLVGVTGELFF

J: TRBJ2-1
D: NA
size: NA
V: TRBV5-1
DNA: TGCGCCAGCAGCTTCCCTACTAGGAACGAGCAGTTCTTC
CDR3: CASSFPTRNEQFF

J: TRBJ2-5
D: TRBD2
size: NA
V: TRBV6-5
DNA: TGTGCCAGCACGGCTAGCGGAGTTGAGACCCAGTACTTC
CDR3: CASTASGVETQYF

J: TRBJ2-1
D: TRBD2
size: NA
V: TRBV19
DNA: TGTGCCAGTAGTCCCCGGGCTAGCGGGAGTTACAATGAGCAGTTCTTC
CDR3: CASSPRASGSYNEQFF

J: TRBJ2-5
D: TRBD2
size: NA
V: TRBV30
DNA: TGTGCCTGGAGTCCGGGACTAGCGGGAGACCGGGAGACCCAGTACTTC
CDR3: CAWSPGLAGDRETQYF